This TCR beta chain came from a study of blood T cells in healthy people across ages. As for the study in general: About one barcoded beta molecule was captured per two T cells (by template switching).

This CDR3 has 15 residues. CDR1 and CDR2 from the germline V gene are SSHAT and FNYEAQ (reference sequence). With a J-beta primer mix and a sample-barcoded 5' primer, a second PCR ran roughly 6 to 12 cycles. Each sample provided no less than 2.5 million CDR3-containing paired-end reads. Each CDR3 protein is one row after TCRdb ran MiXCR on the 5' RACE reads. The table records 750,000 or so distinct CDR3 sequences, around a quarter of them present only once. A word on this clonotype: Germline and junction disagree at one end, which may indicate a read error.

These sequences were also reported in another study, on T cells of mothers and their children. As that study records: A few healthy Caucasian mothers, along with their six children, were the donors.

The V gene is TRBV7-7, the J gene TRBJ2-7; 8 bases line up with TRBD2. The sample taken for sequencing was blood. This sequence was found in a boy aged 5-17 years in good health. CDR3 nucleotide sequence: TGTGCTAGCAGCTTAGGGAGCGGGGGACTCTACGAGCAGTACTTC. Translation gives CASSLGSGGLYEQYF.